This T cell receptor beta chain was identified in a study of CD8 T cells in ankylosing spondylitis. Findings and caveats of the study: Disease-linked clones reportedly concentrated significantly in matched ankylosing spondylitis synovial fluid. In reactive arthritis synovial fluid and blood, some motif variants had been reported before. Several highly homologous variants formed a TCR beta motif that appeared characteristic of ankylosing spondylitis blood.

This clonotype was observed many times. The antigen is not known. V gave up 0 bases and J gave up 0 bases, with 8 bases separating them. The germline V gene encodes CDR1 SGDLS and CDR2 YYNGEE. CDR3 length: 15 amino acids. The TCR beta libraries were generated through quantitative 5'-RACE incorporating molecular barcodes. MiXCR, run by TCRdb on the 5' RACE reads, gives a single entry per CDR3 protein. Here the sample spans tens of thousands of distinct CDR3 sequences, about 2.5% being singletons. The source material was blood, either unsorted or a sorted T cell fraction (not recorded which). The TCR was taken from a male donor with ankylosing spondylitis or in good health (not recorded which). V usage is TRBV9 and J usage is TRBJ2-3; D is ambiguous. The DNA for the CDR3 is TGTGCCAGCAGCGTAGACCTGGGGAGCACAGATACGCAGTATTTT. It codes for CASSVDLGSTDTQYF. The variable domain in full, with the rest retrieved from reference TRBV9 and TRBJ2-3, is DSGVTQTPKHLITATGQRVTLRCSPRSGDLSVYWYQQSLDQGLQFLIQYYNGEERAKGNILERFSAQQFPDLHSELNLSSLELGDSALYFCASSVDLGSTDTQYFGPGTRLTVL.